This T cell receptor beta chain came from a study of blood T cell repertoires in COVID-19. On the study more broadly: The study drew acute and convalescent COVID-19 samples from the United States, Italy and Spain.

Original processing notes: Counts of nucleated cells, estimated from reference gene primer amplification, were obtained. Measured with immunoSEQ multiplex PCR; TCRdb has only the in-frame clones, and not every one. V, J and clone size reflect that table, while D and trimming were determined from the DNA. The sample records 360,000 or so clones, around 86% being singletons. This clone was seen once. Germline V CDR1 and CDR2: SGHTA, FQGNSA. The CDR3 covers 15 residues. V lost 5 bases and J 8 bases, leaving 18 bases between the germline ends. The origin of this receptor is a woman aged 45-59 years who had recovered from COVID-19. The sample was PBMCs or T cells enriched from blood (not recorded which). The chain joins TRBV7-2 to TRBJ1-4; D perhaps matches TRBD1 (6 bases). CDR3 protein: CASSHRETGGEKLFF. As DNA, the CDR3 is TGTGCCAGCAGCCACCGTGAGACAGGAGGCGAAAAACTGTTTTTT.